This T cell receptor beta chain was sequenced for a study of regulatory T cells in long-lasting Graves disease. Study-level points and caveats: Persistent Graves' patients possessed reduced TCR diversity relative to recently diagnosed ones.

Library construction for TCR beta used iRepertoire HTBI primers and Arm-PCR of CDR3 regions. TCRdb reprocessed the multiplex PCR reads with MiXCR, giving one entry per CDR3 protein. The sample has about 620,000 distinct CDR3 sequences; under 20% are singletons. Concerning this clonotype itself: The antigen remains unidentified.

The time point denotes: newly diagnosed GD, antithyroid drugs for less than 3 months. The TCR library used RNA extracted from PBMCs. This CDR3 contains 15 residues. Germline values: CDR1 SGHDN, CDR2 FVKESK. V was trimmed by 3 bases and J by 0 bases, leaving 11 bases between them. This sample was shared with a second study, whose subject was T cells in Graves' hyperthyroidism and ophthalmopathy. That work adds: Lactation, pregnancy, other autoimmune disease or uncontrolled infection led to exclusion of patients.

The chain joins TRBV14 to TRBJ1-1, with D uncertain. This TCR was sampled from a woman younger than 45 with Graves disease. The sample in question was peripheral blood mononuclear cells (PBMCs), obtained at new diagnosis, from a patient treated with antithyroid drugs. The CDR3 coding sequence is TGTGCCAGCAGCCACTCGAGGAGTTTGAACACTGAAGCTTTCTTT. As protein: CASSHSRSLNTEAFF.